This T cell receptor (beta chain) was identified during a study of T-cell reconstitution after alpha-beta-depleted transplantation in children (dated by TCRdb to the mid-2010s). For the wider study: The study quantitatively tracked T-cell immune reconstitution after TCRalphabeta/CD19-depleted allogeneic hematopoietic cell transplantation in children using TCR repertoire profiling.

This clonotype was detected many times. Which antigen it targets is not known. Per-base quality was not reported, and no clone a single base away is much larger than it. Preparation of the library involved PCR. The instrument was an Illumina HiSeq 2500. Molecular barcoding was employed in the preparation of TCR libraries, with unique molecular identifiers being used to normalize TCRbeta repertoire quantification. Starting from the raw public reads, TCRdb applied fastp trimming at Q25, assembled clones with MiXCR and retained in-frame beta chains. Rows are unified per CDR3 protein, each entry keeping the most common DNA and genes. Recorded for this sample are hundreds of thousands of distinct CDR3 sequences; about 15% of them occurred a single time. The biggest ten clones account for approximately 1% of the sample. From the cysteine through the phenylalanine, the CDR3 covers 15 amino acids. CDR3 DNA only is kept here, 45 bases in frame from base 1. Per the germline V gene (reference sequence), DFQATT is the CDR1 and SNEGSKA is the CDR2. V is trimmed back by 1 base and J by 2 bases, and the junction contains 7 bases that no gene match accounts for.

This receptor was identified in a human donor who donated a stem cell graft to a child with acute myeloid leukemia. The sample in question was PBMCs from the stem cell graft donor, obtained from the stem cell graft. The sequence links TRBV20-1 to TRBJ2-7; 8 middle bases align to TRBD1. DNA sequence: TGCAGTGCTAGAGGAGGACAGGGCGATACCTACGAGCAGTACTTC. Its coded protein is CSARGGQGDTYEQYF.